Each of the 19 T cell receptor beta chains below was sequenced from the same sample in a study of blood T cells in healthy people across ages (dated by TCRdb to 2015 to 2017). Libraries were built with 5' RACE. The instrument given in TCRdb is Illumina HiSeq 2500. A second PCR of about 7 to 12 cycles was run with a J-beta primer mix and a sample-barcoded 5' primer. TCRdb reanalyzed the raw reads on its own, using fastp at Q25 for trimming and MiXCR for clone calling, and kept in-frame beta chains. Duplicate CDR3 protein sequences are folded into a single record with the most common DNA and genes. In this sample the table shows hundreds of thousands of distinct CDR3 sequences, around 45% of which occur a single time. The ten largest clones take up about 19% of the sample. Sample: blood. The receptors derive from a man aged 60-69 years in good health.

This clonotype turned up a few times. The chain joins TRBV3-1 to TRBJ2-7; D possibly uses TRBD1 or TRBD2 (5 bases each). This CDR3 is built from 14 residues. Germline-derived CDR1 and CDR2 are LGHDT and YNNKEL (reference sequence). The V and J ends lost 4 bases and 2 bases respectively, with 12 bases between them. This chain's CDR3 is CASSPYGGAYEQYF. The CDR3, as DNA: TGTGCCAGCAGCCCTTATGGGGGAGCCTACGAGCAGTACTTC.

The genes are TRBV7-9 and TRBJ2-7, with 10 bases aligning to TRBD1. With 0 bases clipped from V and 2 bases from J, the junction kept 4 bases outside the gene matches. From germline, CDR1 is SEHNR and CDR2 FQNEAQ (reference sequence). The CDR3 covers 16 residues. CDR3: CASSLAQTGGPYEQYF. The CDR3, as DNA: TGTGCCAGCAGCTTAGCGCAGACAGGGGGCCCCTACGAGCAGTACTTC.

A few counts support this clonotype. The chain carries TRBV25-1 and TRBJ1-2; D call uncertain. V dropped 1 base and J dropped 10 bases, with 7 bases sitting between them. This CDR3 region has 11 residues. CDR1 MGHDK and CDR2 SYGVNS come from the germline V gene. In DNA, the CDR3 is TGTGCCAGCAGTGAATCCTTCGCCTACACCTTC. It yields the protein CASSESFAYTF.

The chain has TRBV2 and TRBJ1-2; D unclear. The CDR3 consists of 13 residues. V gave up 8 bases and J gave up 5 bases, with 15 bases separating them. Germline loops: CDR1 SNHLY, CDR2 FYNNEI. CDR3 amino acids: CASLRASGYGYTF. CDR3 in DNA: TGTGCCAGCCTCAGAGCGTCGGGATATGGCTACACCTTC.

This clonotype has just one count. The chain couples TRBV29-1 to TRBJ2-7; D is uncertain. CDR3 size: 11 residues. Germline V CDR1 and CDR2: SQVTM, ANQGSEA. The V and J ends lost 5 bases and 7 bases respectively, with 12 bases between them. The CDR3 is CSVFVYNEQYF. The CDR3 region has the DNA TGCAGCGTTTTTGTTTACAATGAGCAGTACTTC.

The V and J genes are TRBV7-2 and TRBJ2-5; the match to TRBD2 covers 12 bases. This CDR3 comprises 18 residues. The V segment lost 4 bases and the J segment 1 base; nucleotides outside the gene matches: 10. The germline CDR1 and CDR2 sequences are SGHTA and FQGNSA. The CDR3 sequence is CASSSRLAGEIAQETQYF. The CDR3 bases are TGTGCCAGCAGCTCAAGACTAGCGGGGGAGATTGCCCAAGAGACCCAGTACTTC.

This clonotype was counted only a few times. This chain connects TRBV12-3 or TRBV12-4 to TRBJ2-7; no clear D gene. Trimming cost V 5 bases and J 0 bases, with 17 bases left between them. The CDR3 length is 16 residues. The CDR3 is CASSLRTGLVSYEQYF. The CDR3 coding sequence is TGTGCCAGCAGTCTCAGGACGGGCCTGGTCTCCTACGAGCAGTACTTC.

V usage is TRBV3-1 and J usage is TRBJ2-1; D is unclear. The CDR3 contains 13 residues. Trimming shortened V by 0 bases and J by 10 bases, and 10 bases separated the two germline ends. In germline, CDR1 is LGHDT, CDR2 YNNKEL (reference sequence). Written as DNA, the CDR3 is TGTGCCAGCAGCCAAGATCTGGCAGCCGAGCAGTTCTTC. Translating gives CASSQDLAAEQFF.

Notes on this clonotype: One end of the junction varies from germline; a read error may be responsible. The chain is built from TRBV6-6 and TRBJ2-5, with D possibly matching TRBD1 (5 bases). The CDR3 spans 14 residues. Germline-derived CDR1 and CDR2 are MNHNY and SVGAGI (reference sequence). CDR3 DNA: TGTGCCAACAGTTGCTCCAGACAGCAAGAGACCCAGTACTTC. Translating gives CANSCSRQQETQYF.

The V and J genes are TRBV13 and TRBJ1-2; D remains unclear. Germline V gene data show CDR1 as PRHDT and CDR2 as FYEKMQ (reference sequence). This CDR3 spans 16 amino acids. Trimming removed 2 bases at V and 8 bases at J, with 21 bases between. CDR3 DNA sequence: TGTGCCAGCAGCTTAAGGCCTACGGGAGGGCCCTCGGGCTACACCTTC. It encodes CASSLRPTGGPSGYTF.

CDR3 sequence reads: CASSPPDHLRGNTIYF. The CDR3 DNA reads as TGTGCCAGCTCACCCCCGGACCACCTGAGGGGAAACACCATATATTTT. The rearrangement links TRBV18 to TRBJ1-3; D unresolved. V dropped 3 bases and J dropped 4 bases, with 16 bases sitting between them. Germline V CDR1 and CDR2: KGHSH, LQKENI. This CDR3 comprises 16 residues.

This clonotype was picked up a small number of times. The rearrangement joins TRBV25-1 to TRBJ1-4; possible D gene TRBD1, 5 bases. The germline V gene encodes CDR1 MGHDK and CDR2 SYGVNS. The CDR3 totals 16 residues. The V end lost 1 base, the J end lost 8 bases, and 17 bases lay between the germline ends. Here the CDR3 DNA reads TGTGCCAGCAGTGAATTACCCCCAGGGAATAAGGAAAAACTGTTTTTT. Translating gives CASSELPPGNKEKLFF.

The J gene is TRBJ1-2, the V gene TRBV12-3 or TRBV12-4; TRBD1 might be the D (5 bases). Trimming cost V 5 bases and J 0 bases, with 16 bases left between them. This CDR3 is 16 amino acids long. The CDR3 reads CASSPGRGGPNYGYTF. As DNA, the CDR3 is TGTGCCAGCAGTCCAGGCCGGGGGGGACCTAACTATGGCTACACCTTC.

This chain links TRBV7-8 with TRBJ2-5, with D hard to call. V was shortened by 5 bases and J by 5 bases, with 9 bases between the two germline ends. Germline V gives CDR1 SGHVS, CDR2 FQNEAQ. This CDR3 has 12 residues. The DNA of the CDR3 is TGTGCCAGCAGCCCCCGATCGGAGACCCAGTACTTC. Translating gives CASSPRSETQYF.

V and J are TRBV20-1 and TRBJ1-6; TRBD1 matches at 7 bases. In germline, CDR1 is DFQATT, CDR2 SNEGSKA (reference sequence). There are 15 residues in the CDR3. V lost 4 bases, J lost 10 bases, and 13 bases stayed unmatched. CDR3 in DNA: TGCAGTGCTACATCGGAACAGGGGCGAAGCTCACCCCTCCACTTT. This translates into CSATSEQGRSSPLHF.

This clonotype was found a few times. The chain carries TRBV28 and TRBJ2-3, with D perhaps TRBD1 or TRBD2 (5 bases each). The germline gives CDR1 MDHEN, CDR2 SYDVKM. The germline V and J ends were trimmed by 3 bases and 5 bases, with 27 bases remaining between them. The CDR3 is made up of 19 amino acids. The CDR3 coding sequence is TGTGCCAGCAGTTTGCCCAACCTGGCAGGGACGTTTGGGGGAGATACGCAGTATTTT. Translation gives CASSLPNLAGTFGGDTQYF.

V usage is TRBV28 and J usage is TRBJ2-5; D remains unclear. The CDR3 has 11 amino acids. The V gene's germline CDR1 is MDHEN and CDR2 SYDVKM. Trimming shortened V by 8 bases and J by 1 base, and 5 bases separated the two germline ends. The CDR3 sequence is CASGSQETQYF. The CDR3 bases are TGTGCCAGCGGATCCCAAGAGACCCAGTACTTC.

With regard to this clonotype: One junction end disagrees with the germline gene, perhaps due to a read error. The V gene is TRBV7-7, the J gene TRBJ2-1; tentative D call: TRBD2 (5 bases). This CDR3 spans 13 amino acids. The germline V gene has CDR1 SSHAT and CDR2 FNYEAQ (reference sequence). In DNA, the CDR3 is TGTGCTAGCAGCATGGGAGTGTACAATGAGCAGTTCTTC. Translated: CASSMGVYNEQFF.

This rearrangement joins TRBV25-1 to TRBJ2-1; maybe TRBD1 (5 bases). The CDR3 extends over 16 amino acids. Trimming stripped 5 bases from V and 5 bases from J, with 19 bases between. CDR1 MGHDK and CDR2 SYGVNS come from the germline V gene. The CDR3 sequence is CASSLPGFRADNEQFF. DNA of the CDR3: TGTGCCAGCAGTCTACCAGGGTTTCGGGCGGACAATGAGCAGTTCTTC.